The 18 T cell receptor beta chains below were found in one sample sequenced in a study of pediatric ulcerative colitis. Rectal tissue came from one to two pinch biopsies taken at colonoscopy. Method: immunoSEQ multiplex PCR; TCRdb's copy keeps in-frame clones and lacks some. The sample holds some 50,000 clones, 78% seen once. The material sequenced was gut tissue. All receptors derive from a girl aged 10-17 years with moderate ulcerative colitis.

The CDR3 DNA reads as TGTGCCAGCAGCTTAGTAGGGGGCAGGGGGAGTGGGAACATTCAGTACTTC. Translating gives CASSLVGGRGSGNIQYF. The genes are TRBV11-2 and TRBJ2-4; the match to TRBD1 covers 7 bases. V shed 1 base and J 7 bases; nucleotides not matched to a gene: 13. Looked up from germline, CDR1 is SGHAT and CDR2 is FQNNGV. This CDR3 has 17 residues. Full variable domain (missing parts from reference TRBV11-2 and TRBJ2-4): EAGVAQSPRYKIIEKRQSVAFWCNPISGHATLYWYQQILGQGPKLLIQFQNNGVVDDSQLPKDRFSAERLKGVDSTLKIQPAKLEDSAVYLCASSLVGGRGSGNIQYFGAGTRLSVL.

This chain uses TRBV5-6 with TRBJ1-3, with D hard to call. Trimming removed 1 base at V and 4 bases at J, with 12 bases between. This CDR3 spans 15 amino acids. Germline V lookup: CDR1 SGHDT, CDR2 YYEEEE. The CDR3 DNA follows: TGTGCCAGCAGCTTGTGGAAAGGGTTCGGAAACACCATATATTTT. It specifies CASSLWKGFGNTIYF.

With regard to this clone: The same CDR3 arises from other DNA sequences in this sample as well. The rearrangement links TRBV5-1 to TRBJ1-1; no clear D gene. V was shortened by 3 bases and J by 4 bases, with 13 bases between the two germline ends. The CDR3 extends over 14 amino acids. Germline CDR1 is SGHRS and CDR2 is YFSETQ. CDR3 DNA sequence: TGCGCCAGCAGCTCCGACACCTCTCCCACTGAAGCTTTCTTT. This gives the protein CASSSDTSPTEAFF.

V usage is TRBV11-2 and J usage is TRBJ1-6, with D tentatively TRBD1 (5 bases). V lost 5 bases and J lost 2, with 16 bases in between. This CDR3 contains 17 residues. Per the germline V gene, CDR1 is SGHAT and CDR2 is FQNNGV. This CDR3 is CASSPPSGAPYNSPLHF. In DNA form, the CDR3 reads TGTGCCAGCAGCCCCCCTTCTGGGGCCCCCTATAATTCACCCCTCCACTTT.

A single count supports this clone. This chain connects TRBV5-1 to TRBJ1-1; D is possibly TRBD1 (5 bases). Trimming left V 3 bases short and J 4 bases short, with 16 bases between. CDR1 is SGHRS, CDR2 YFSETQ, per germline. The CDR3 is 15 residues long. CDR3 coding DNA: TGCGCCAGCAGCTCCGAGCCAGGGATGGGCACTGAAGCTTTCTTT. Protein product: CASSSEPGMGTEAFF.

The chain is built from TRBV7-8 and TRBJ2-5, with 7 bases aligning to TRBD1. This CDR3 spans 14 amino acids. The ends lost 5 bases at V and 4 bases at J; junction bases unmatched: 7. Looked up from germline, CDR1 is SGHVS and CDR2 is FQNEAQ. The CDR3, as DNA: TGTGCCAGCAGCACTACAGGGGTCGGAGAGACCCAGTACTTC. Translating it yields CASSTTGVGETQYF.

The chain couples TRBV6-1 to TRBJ1-1; D call uncertain. The CDR3 totals 12 residues. Trimming took off 3 bases at V and 8 bases at J, with 10 bases between the two ends. Germline CDR1 is MNHNS and CDR2 is SASEGT. CDR3 nucleotide sequence: TGTGCCAGCAGTGATTTTGGCAGGGAAGCTTTCTTT. Its translation is CASSDFGREAFF.

This chain connects TRBV6-1 to TRBJ2-7; D gene uncertain. In germline, CDR1 is MNHNS, CDR2 SASEGT. This CDR3 comprises 15 residues. V lost 2 bases, J lost 4 bases, and 15 bases lay in between. CDR3 sequence (DNA): TGTGCCAGCAGTGAAAGCCCGTGGATGGGATACGAGCAGTACTTC. This encodes CASSESPWMGYEQYF.

In its sample, this clone was seen once. The chain recombines TRBV15 with TRBJ2-1; TRBD1 matches 7 bases. This CDR3 has 13 residues. Germline lookup yields CDR1 LNHNV and CDR2 YYDKDF (reference sequence). The trim removed 5 bases at V and 8 bases at J, leaving 6 bases unmatched. The DNA of the CDR3 is TGTGCCACCAGCCGGGACAGTGGTTATGAGCAGTTCTTC. This encodes CATSRDSGYEQFF.

The gene calls are TRBV2 and TRBJ1-6; D remains ambiguous. Trimming left V 3 bases short and J 9 bases short, with 15 bases between. Per the germline V gene, CDR1 is SNHLY and CDR2 is FYNNEI. CDR3 size: 15 residues. As DNA, the CDR3 is TGTGCCAGCAGTGAGGTCGGAGAACTGAGTTCACCCCTCCACTTT. Translation: CASSEVGELSSPLHF.

In its sample, this clone was seen a few times. The chain joins TRBV5-1 to TRBJ1-1; no clear D. The V and J ends lost 3 bases and 3 bases respectively, with 12 bases between them. The germline V gene encodes CDR1 SGHRS and CDR2 YFSETQ. The CDR3 consists of 14 residues. The CDR3 DNA reads TGCGCCAGCAGCTCCCGGGGATGGGACACTGAAGCTTTCTTT. Amino acids: CASSSRGWDTEAFF.

This chain uses TRBV9 with TRBJ2-2; 7 positions agree with TRBD1. This CDR3 is built from 16 residues. The germline V gene has CDR1 SGDLS and CDR2 YYNGEE. The J segment lost 2 bases and the V segment lost 3 bases, leaving 7 bases of the junction unmatched. The CDR3 DNA reads as TGTGCCAGCAGCGGGAGAGCAGGGGGTAACACCGGGGAGCTGTTTTTT. The encoded protein is CASSGRAGGNTGELFF.

V usage is TRBV11-2 and J usage is TRBJ2-3, with 7 bases identical to TRBD1. Germline V gene lookup returns CDR1 SGHAT and CDR2 FQNNGV. Germline trimming cut 3 bases from V and 3 bases from J; bases unmatched to any gene: 3. The CDR3 loop spans 14 amino acids. The CDR3 DNA reads TGTGCCAGCAGCTTTGACAGGGCGACAGATACGCAGTATTTT. It is translated as CASSFDRATDTQYF.

In its sample, this clone was seen a few times. The V and J genes are TRBV7-9 and TRBJ1-6; 9 nucleotides match TRBD1. The CDR3 spans 15 residues. Looked up from germline, CDR1 is SEHNR and CDR2 is FQNEAQ (reference sequence). The V segment lost 1 base and the J segment 10 bases; nucleotides outside the gene matches: 5. CDR3 nucleotides: TGTGCCAGCAGCTTAGGGGGACAGGGTAGATCACCCCTCCACTTT. Translating gives CASSLGGQGRSPLHF.

A single count supports this clone. The chain has TRBV7-6 and TRBJ2-2; D may be TRBD1 (6 bases). V was clipped by 3 bases and J by 2 bases, with 10 bases between them. The germline gives CDR1 SGHVS, CDR2 FNYEAQ. This CDR3 region has 15 residues. Here the CDR3 DNA reads TGTGCCAGCAGCTTTCGGGACACAAACACCGGGGAGCTGTTTTTT. Its translation is CASSFRDTNTGELFF.

The rearrangement uses TRBV7-9 and TRBJ1-2; D remains ambiguous. Trimming left V 1 base short and J 6 bases short, with 18 bases between. Germline V gene sequence: CDR1 SEHNR, CDR2 FQNEAQ (reference sequence). The CDR3 is 16 amino acids. DNA for the CDR3: TGTGCCAGCAGCTTAGAGGTCGGGGTGTACATAGATGGCTACACCTTC. It encodes CASSLEVGVYIDGYTF.

The chain uses TRBV28 and TRBJ2-3, with TRBD1 matching 8 bases. Germline CDR1 is MDHEN and CDR2 is SYDVKM. The CDR3 is 15 residues long. The junction had 5 bases not matched to a gene; V was cut back by 1 base and J by 5 bases. CDR3 amino acids: CASSLYQGAGDTQYF. The CDR3 DNA sequence: TGTGCCAGCAGTTTATATCAGGGGGCGGGAGATACGCAGTATTTT.

J is TRBJ1-1 and V is TRBV5-6; D gene unclear. CDR1 and CDR2 (germline): SGHDT, YYEEEE. The CDR3 sequence is 13 residues long. The V gene lost 2 bases and the J gene lost 8 bases, with 13 bases spanning the gap. CDR3 amino acids: CASSLGVTPEAFF. For the CDR3, the DNA is TGTGCCAGCAGCTTAGGTGTTACCCCCGAAGCTTTCTTT. Full variable domain (remainder filled in from reference TRBV5-6 and TRBJ1-1): DAGVTQSPTHLIKTRGQQVTLRCSPKSGHDTVSWYQQALGQGPQFIFQYYEEEERQRGNFPDRFSGHQFPNYSSELNVNALLLGDSALYLCASSLGVTPEAFFGQGTRLTVV.